This T cell receptor (beta chain) was sequenced during a study of cytomegalovirus exposure and HLA in healthy donors. Trimming pared 1 base from V and 0 bases from J, leaving 7 bases between. The germline CDR1 and CDR2 sequences are SGHVS and FQNEAQ. The CDR3 is 15 amino acids. With 60 Vbeta and 13 Jbeta primers, the PCR was carried out. Method: immunoSEQ multiplex PCR; TCRdb's copy keeps in-frame clones and lacks some. In the table there are roughly 190,000 clones, 73% of which are singletons. The V gene is TRBV7-8, the J gene TRBJ1-3; D call uncertain. The sample consisted of PBMCs. The receptor comes from a woman in her twenties or thirties in good health and CMV-seronegative. The chain's CDR3 is CASSLELYSGNTIYF. Written as DNA, the CDR3 is TGTGCCAGCAGCTTAGAGCTGTACTCTGGAAACACCATATATTTT.